This T cell receptor beta chain comes out of a study of T cells in Graves' hyperthyroidism and ophthalmopathy. Broader study findings: Most thyroid clonotypes with frequency above 0.001 were detected in blood.

Germline assignment: CDR1 MGHRA and CDR2 YSYEKL. The CDR3 consists of 14 residues. Researchers took RNA transcripts and amplified the TCR beta CDR3 regions from them. In the first-round RT-PCR of the TCR CDR3, the HTBI primer set was used. Each CDR3 protein is one row after TCRdb ran MiXCR on the multiplex PCR reads. Of 550,000 to 700,000 distinct CDR3 sequences in the sample, approximately 15% were seen once. Exclusion of patients followed from uncontrolled infection, other autoimmune disease, pregnancy or lactation. Fresh peripheral blood, around 9.3 ml, was the source of the PBMCs. Ten or more counts support this clonotype. Its target is not known.

The clonotype was recovered from a woman in her thirties or forties with Graves' ophthalmopathy. The V gene is TRBV4-1, the J gene TRBJ1-3; no definite D call. The sequenced sample consisted of blood. Written as DNA, the CDR3 is TGCGCGACTGGACGTAGTCTCTCTGGAAACACCATATATTTT. Translation gives CATGRSLSGNTIYF.